This T cell receptor beta chain originates from a study of vaccination and CD4 T cells after COVID-19. Remarks on this clonotype: Its antigen is still unknown.

V was clipped by 1 base and J by 4 bases, with 10 bases between them. This CDR3 region has 14 residues. The germline V gene encodes CDR1 LNHDA and CDR2 SQIVND (reference sequence). Time point given: late sampling 161 to 241 days after vaccination in a few convalescent patients. As for treatment: roughly 11-day PBMC culture with coronavirus spike peptide pools or control peptides (ViraFEST assay). The Oncomine TCR Beta short-read assay was what sequenced the DNA obtained from cultured CD4+ T cells. TCRdb reprocessed the PCR reads with MiXCR, giving one entry per CDR3 protein. Among tens of thousands of distinct CDR3 sequences listed, 30% to 35% were seen once.

The chain has TRBV19 and TRBJ2-5; possibly TRBD2 for D (6 bases). This TCR was recovered from a human donor who had recovered from COVID-19. The sample consisted of CD4+ T cells from blood, cultured in vitro, taken about 7 months after SARS-CoV-2 vaccination. CDR3 DNA: TGTGCCAGTAGTATAGGGTGGGGGGTAGAGACCCAGTACTTC. As protein: CASSIGWGVETQYF. The variable domain in full, completed from reference TRBV19 and TRBJ2-5, reads DGGITQSPKYLFRKEGQNVTLSCEQNLNHDAMYWYRQDPGQGLRLIYYSQIVNDFQKGDIAEGYSVSREKKESFPLTVTSAQKNPTAFYLCASSIGWGVETQYFGPGTRLLVL.